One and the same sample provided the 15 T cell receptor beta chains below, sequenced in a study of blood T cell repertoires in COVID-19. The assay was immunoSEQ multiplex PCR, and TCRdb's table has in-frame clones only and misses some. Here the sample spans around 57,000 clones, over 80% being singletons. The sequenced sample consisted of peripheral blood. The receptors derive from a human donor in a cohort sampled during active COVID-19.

This CDR3 reads CASSTTTSLNTEAFF. CDR3 nucleotides: TGTGCCAGCAGCACAACGACATCCTTGAACACTGAAGCTTTCTTT. V is TRBV5-4 and J is TRBJ1-1; D gene uncertain. Trimming took 4 bases from V and 0 from J, leaving 13 bases between them. CDR1 and CDR2 (germline): SGHNT, YYREEE (reference sequence). The CDR3 length is 15 residues.

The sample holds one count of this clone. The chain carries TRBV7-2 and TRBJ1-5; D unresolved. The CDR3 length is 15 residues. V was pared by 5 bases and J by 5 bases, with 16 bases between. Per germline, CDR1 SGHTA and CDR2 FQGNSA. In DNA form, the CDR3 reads TGTGCCAGCAGCCCATATCGGGGTACCTATCAGCCCCAGCATTTT. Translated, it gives CASSPYRGTYQPQHF.

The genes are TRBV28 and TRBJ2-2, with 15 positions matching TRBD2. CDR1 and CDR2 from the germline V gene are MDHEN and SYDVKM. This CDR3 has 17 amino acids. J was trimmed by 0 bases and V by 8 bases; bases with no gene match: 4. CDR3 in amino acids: CASQGLAGGPNTGELFF. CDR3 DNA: TGTGCCAGCCAGGGACTAGCGGGAGGTCCGAACACCGGGGAGCTGTTTTTT. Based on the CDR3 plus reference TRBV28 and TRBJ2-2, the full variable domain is DVKVTQSSRYLVKRTGEKVFLECVQDMDHENMFWYRQDPGLGLRLIYFSYDVKMKEKGDIPEGYSVSREKKERFSLILESASTNQTSMYLCASQGLAGGPNTGELFFGEGSRLTVL.

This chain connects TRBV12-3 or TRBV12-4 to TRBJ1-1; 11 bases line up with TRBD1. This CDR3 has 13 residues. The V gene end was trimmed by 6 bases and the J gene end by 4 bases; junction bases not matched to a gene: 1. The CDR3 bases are TGTGCCAGCAGGGGGACAGGGGGCACTGAAGCTTTCTTT. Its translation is CASRGTGGTEAFF.

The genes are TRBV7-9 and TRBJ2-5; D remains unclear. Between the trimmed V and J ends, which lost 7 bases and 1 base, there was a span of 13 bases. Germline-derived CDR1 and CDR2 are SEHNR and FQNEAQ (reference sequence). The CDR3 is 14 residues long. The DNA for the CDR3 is TGTGCCAGCACCCTTAACCGGGTCCAAGAGACCCAGTACTTC. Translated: CASTLNRVQETQYF.

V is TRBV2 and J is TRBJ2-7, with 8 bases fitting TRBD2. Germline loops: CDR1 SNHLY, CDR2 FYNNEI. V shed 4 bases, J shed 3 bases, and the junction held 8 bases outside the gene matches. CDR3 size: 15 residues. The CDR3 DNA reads TGTGCCAGCAGTGGGAGACTAGCGACTGTCTACGAGCAGTACTTC. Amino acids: CASSGRLATVYEQYF.

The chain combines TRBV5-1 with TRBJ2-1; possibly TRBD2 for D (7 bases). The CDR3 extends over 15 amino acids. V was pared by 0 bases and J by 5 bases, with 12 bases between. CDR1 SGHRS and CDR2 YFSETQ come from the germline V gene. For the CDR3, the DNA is TGCGCCAGCAGCTTGGCCGGGGGGCCCAACAATGAGCAGTTCTTC. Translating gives CASSLAGGPNNEQFF.

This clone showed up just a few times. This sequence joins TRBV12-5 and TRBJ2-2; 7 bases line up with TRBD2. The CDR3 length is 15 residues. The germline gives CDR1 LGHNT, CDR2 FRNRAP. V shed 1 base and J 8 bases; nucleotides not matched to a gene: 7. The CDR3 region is CASGLDRTRLGELFF. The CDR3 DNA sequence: TGTGCTAGTGGTTTGGACCGGACTAGACTAGGGGAGCTGTTTTTT.

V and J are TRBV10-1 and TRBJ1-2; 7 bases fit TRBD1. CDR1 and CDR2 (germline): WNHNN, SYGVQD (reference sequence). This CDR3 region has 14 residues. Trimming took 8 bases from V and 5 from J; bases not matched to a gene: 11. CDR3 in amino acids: CASRSPTGPYGYTF. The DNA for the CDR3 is TGCGCCAGCCGTTCCCCGACAGGGCCATATGGCTACACCTTC.

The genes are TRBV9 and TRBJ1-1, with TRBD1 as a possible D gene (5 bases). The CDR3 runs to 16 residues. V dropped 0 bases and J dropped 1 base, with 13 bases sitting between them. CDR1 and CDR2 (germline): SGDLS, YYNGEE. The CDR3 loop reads CASSVEGRFGNTEAFF. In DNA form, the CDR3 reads TGTGCCAGCAGCGTAGAGGGGAGGTTCGGGAACACTGAAGCTTTCTTT.

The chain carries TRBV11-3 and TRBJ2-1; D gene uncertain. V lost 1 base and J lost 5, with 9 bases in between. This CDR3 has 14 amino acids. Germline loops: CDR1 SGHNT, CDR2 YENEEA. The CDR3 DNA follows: TGTGCCAGCAGCTTAGTCTCGTCTCACAATGAGCAGTTCTTC. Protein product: CASSLVSSHNEQFF.

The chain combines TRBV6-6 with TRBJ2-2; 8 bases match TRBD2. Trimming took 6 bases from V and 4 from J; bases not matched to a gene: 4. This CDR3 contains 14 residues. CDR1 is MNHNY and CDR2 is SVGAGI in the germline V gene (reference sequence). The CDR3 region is CASRSGTSTGELFF. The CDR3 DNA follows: TGTGCCAGCAGGTCCGGGACTAGCACCGGGGAGCTGTTTTTT.

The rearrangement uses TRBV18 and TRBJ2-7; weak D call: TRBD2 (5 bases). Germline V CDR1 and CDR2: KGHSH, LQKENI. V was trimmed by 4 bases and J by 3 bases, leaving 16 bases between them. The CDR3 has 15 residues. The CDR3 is CASSLTGLRDYEQYF. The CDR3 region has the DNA TGTGCCAGCTCACTCACCGGGCTGAGGGACTACGAGCAGTACTTC.

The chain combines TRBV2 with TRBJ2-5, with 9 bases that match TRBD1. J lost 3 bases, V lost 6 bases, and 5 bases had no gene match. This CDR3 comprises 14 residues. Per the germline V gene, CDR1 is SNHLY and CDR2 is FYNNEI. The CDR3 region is CASRLGTGKETQYF. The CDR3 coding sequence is TGTGCCAGCAGGCTCGGGACAGGGAAAGAGACCCAGTACTTC.

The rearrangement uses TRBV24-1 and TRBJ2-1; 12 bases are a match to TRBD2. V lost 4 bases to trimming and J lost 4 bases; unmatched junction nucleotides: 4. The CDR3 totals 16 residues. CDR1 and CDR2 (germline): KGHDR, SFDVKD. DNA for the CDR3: TGTGCCACCAGTGACGGGACTAGCGGGCGTTACAATGAGCAGTTCTTC. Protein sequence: CATSDGTSGRYNEQFF.